The present entry profiles one T cell receptor (beta chain) with its context. What it binds is unknown. This record belongs to a study of T cell responses to AZD1222 COVID-19 vaccine. General study results and limits: Only after the peak T cell response were repertoires sampled.

Here immunoSEQ multiplex PCR was the method, and the copy in TCRdb shows in-frame clones only, minus some. This sample yields some 110,000 clones, of which roughly 86% are seen a single time; roughly 3.3% belongs to the top ten. Looked up from germline, CDR1 is MDHEN and CDR2 is SYDVKM. The germline V and J ends were trimmed by 2 bases and 4 bases, with 9 bases remaining between them. This CDR3 comprises 14 residues. V usage is TRBV28 and J usage is TRBJ1-5; D is perhaps TRBD1 (5 bases). Sequencing was performed on peripheral blood, taken 28 days after the second dose of the MenACWY control vaccine. The TCR originated in an adult who received the MenACWY meningococcal vaccine as a control. CDR3 region: CASSLRGLNQPQHF. In nucleotides, the CDR3 is TGTGCCAGCAGTTTAAGGGGATTAAATCAGCCCCAGCATTTT.